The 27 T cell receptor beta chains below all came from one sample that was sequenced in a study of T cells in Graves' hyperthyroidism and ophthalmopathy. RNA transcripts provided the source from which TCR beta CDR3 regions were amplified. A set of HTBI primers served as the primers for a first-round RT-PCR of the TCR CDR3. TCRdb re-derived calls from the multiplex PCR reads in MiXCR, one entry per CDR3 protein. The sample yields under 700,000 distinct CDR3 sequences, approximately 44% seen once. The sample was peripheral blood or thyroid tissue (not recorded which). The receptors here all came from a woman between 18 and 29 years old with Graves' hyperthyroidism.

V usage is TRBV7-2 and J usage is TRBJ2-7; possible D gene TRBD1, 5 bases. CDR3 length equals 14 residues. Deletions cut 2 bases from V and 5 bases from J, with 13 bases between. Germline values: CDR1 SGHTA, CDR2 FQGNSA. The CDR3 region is CASSLYPRGNEQYF. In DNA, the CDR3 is TGTGCCAGCAGCTTATACCCTAGGGGCAACGAGCAGTACTTC. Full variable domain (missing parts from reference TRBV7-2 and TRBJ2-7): GAGVSQSPSNKVTEKGKDVELRCDPISGHTALYWYRQSLGQGLEFLIYFQGNSAPDKSGLPSDRFSAERTGGSVSTLTIQRTQQEDSAVYLCASSLYPRGNEQYFGPGTRLTVT.

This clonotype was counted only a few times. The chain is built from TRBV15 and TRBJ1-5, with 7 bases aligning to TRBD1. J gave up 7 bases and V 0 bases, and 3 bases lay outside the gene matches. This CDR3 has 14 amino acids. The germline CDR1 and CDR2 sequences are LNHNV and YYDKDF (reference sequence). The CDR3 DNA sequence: TGTGCCACCAGCAGAGATCAGGGGGGGCAGCCCCAGCATTTT. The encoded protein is CATSRDQGGQPQHF.

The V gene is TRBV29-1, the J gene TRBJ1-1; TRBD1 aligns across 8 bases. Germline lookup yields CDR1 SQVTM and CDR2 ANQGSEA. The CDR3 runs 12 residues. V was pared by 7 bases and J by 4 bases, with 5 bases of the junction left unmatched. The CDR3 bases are TGCAGCGCTAGACAGGGGAGCACTGAAGCTTTCTTT. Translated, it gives CSARQGSTEAFF. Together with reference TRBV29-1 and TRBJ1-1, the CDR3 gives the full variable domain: SAVISQKPSRDICQRGTSLTIQCQVDSQVTMMFWYRQQPGQSLTLIATANQGSEATYESGFVIDKFPISRPNLTFSTLTVSNMSPEDSSIYLCSARQGSTEAFFGQGTRLTVV.

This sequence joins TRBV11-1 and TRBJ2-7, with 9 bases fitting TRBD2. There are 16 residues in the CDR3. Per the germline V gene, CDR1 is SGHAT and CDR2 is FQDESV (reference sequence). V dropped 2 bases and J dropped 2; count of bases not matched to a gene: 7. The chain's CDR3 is CASSLIASGDTYEQYF. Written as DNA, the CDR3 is TGTGCCAGCAGCTTAATCGCTAGCGGGGACACCTACGAGCAGTACTTC. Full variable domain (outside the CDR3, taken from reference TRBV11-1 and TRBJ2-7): EAEVAQSPRYKITEKSQAVAFWCDPISGHATLYWYRQILGQGPELLVQFQDESVVDDSQLPKDRFSAERLKGVDSTLKIQPAELGDSAMYLCASSLIASGDTYEQYFGPGTRLTVT.

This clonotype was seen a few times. The CDR3 loop reads CASSFRTGGPQHF. For the CDR3, the DNA is TGCGCCAGCAGCTTTCGGACCGGTGGGCCCCAGCATTTT. V is TRBV5-1 and J is TRBJ1-5; D not resolved. This CDR3 is built from 13 residues. The germline gives CDR1 SGHRS, CDR2 YFSETQ. V lost 2 bases to trimming and J lost 9 bases, with 12 bases between them.

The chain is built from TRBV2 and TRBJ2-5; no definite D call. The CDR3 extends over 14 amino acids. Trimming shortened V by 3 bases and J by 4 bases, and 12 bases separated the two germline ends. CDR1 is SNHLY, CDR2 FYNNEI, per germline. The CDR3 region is CASSDRGVGETQYF. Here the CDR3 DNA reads TGTGCCAGCAGTGATCGTGGAGTGGGAGAGACCCAGTACTTC.

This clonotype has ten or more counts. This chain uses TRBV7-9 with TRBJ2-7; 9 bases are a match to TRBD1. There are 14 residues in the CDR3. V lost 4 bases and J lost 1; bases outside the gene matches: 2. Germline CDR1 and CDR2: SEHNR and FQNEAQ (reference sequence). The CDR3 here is CASSSGTGSYEQYF. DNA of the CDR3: TGTGCCAGCAGCTCCGGGACAGGGTCCTACGAGCAGTACTTC.

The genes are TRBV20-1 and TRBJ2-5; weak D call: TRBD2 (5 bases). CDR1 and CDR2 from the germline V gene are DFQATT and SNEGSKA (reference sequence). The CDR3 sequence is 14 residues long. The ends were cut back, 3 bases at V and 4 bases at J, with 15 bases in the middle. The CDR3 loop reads CSASRDYQAETQYF. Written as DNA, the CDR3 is TGCAGTGCTAGCCGCGACTATCAGGCAGAGACCCAGTACTTC.

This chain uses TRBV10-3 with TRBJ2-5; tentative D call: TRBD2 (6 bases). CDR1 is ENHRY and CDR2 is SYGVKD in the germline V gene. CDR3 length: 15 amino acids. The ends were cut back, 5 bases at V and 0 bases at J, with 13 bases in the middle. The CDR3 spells CAISYPSANQETQYF. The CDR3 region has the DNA TGTGCCATCAGTTATCCTAGCGCCAACCAAGAGACCCAGTACTTC.

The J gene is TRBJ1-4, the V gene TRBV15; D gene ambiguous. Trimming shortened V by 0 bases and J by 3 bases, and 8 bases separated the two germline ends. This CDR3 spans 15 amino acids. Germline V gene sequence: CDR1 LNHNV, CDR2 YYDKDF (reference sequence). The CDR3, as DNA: TGTGCCACCAGCAGAGACTCAGGAGCTAATGAAAAACTGTTTTTT. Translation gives CATSRDSGANEKLFF.

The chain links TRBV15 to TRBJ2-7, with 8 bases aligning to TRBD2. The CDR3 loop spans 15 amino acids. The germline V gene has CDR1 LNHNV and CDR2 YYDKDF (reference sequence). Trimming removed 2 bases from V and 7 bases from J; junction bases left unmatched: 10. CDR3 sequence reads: CATSRLAGSYNEQYF. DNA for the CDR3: TGTGCCACCAGCAGACTAGCGGGCTCCTACAATGAGCAGTACTTC.

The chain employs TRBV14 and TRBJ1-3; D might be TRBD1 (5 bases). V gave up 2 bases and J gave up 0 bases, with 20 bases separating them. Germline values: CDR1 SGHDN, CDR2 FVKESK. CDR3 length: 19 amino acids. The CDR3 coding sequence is TGTGCCAGCAGCCAAAAGAGGCAATCAGGGAACCCCTCTGGAAACACCATATATTTT. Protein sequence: CASSQKRQSGNPSGNTIYF.

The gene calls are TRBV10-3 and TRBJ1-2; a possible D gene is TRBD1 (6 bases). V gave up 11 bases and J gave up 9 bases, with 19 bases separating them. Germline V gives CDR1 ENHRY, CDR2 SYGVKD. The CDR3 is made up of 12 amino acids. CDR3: CASAGQTGSYTF. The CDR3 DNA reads TGTGCCTCAGCTGGACAGACTGGGAGCTACACCTTC.

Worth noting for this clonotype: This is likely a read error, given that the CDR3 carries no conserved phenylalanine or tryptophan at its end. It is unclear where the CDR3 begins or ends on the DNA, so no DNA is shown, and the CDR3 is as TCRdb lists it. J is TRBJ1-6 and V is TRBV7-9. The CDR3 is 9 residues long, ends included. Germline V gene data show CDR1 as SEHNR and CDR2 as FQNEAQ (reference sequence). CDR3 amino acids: CASSSHRSV.

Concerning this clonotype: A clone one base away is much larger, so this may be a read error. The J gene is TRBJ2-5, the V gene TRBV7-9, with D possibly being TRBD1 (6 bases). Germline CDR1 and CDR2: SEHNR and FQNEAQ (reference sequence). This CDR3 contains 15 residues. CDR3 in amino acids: CANSLRGTHQETQYF. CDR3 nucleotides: TGTGCCAACAGCTTAAGGGGGACACATCAAGAGACCCAGTACTTC.

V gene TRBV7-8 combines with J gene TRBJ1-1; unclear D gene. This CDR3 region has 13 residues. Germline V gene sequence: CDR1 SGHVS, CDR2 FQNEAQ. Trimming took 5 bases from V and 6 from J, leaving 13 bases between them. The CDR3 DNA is TGTGCCAGCAGCCAAGATTGGAGGGCTGAAGCTTTCTTT. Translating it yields CASSQDWRAEAFF.

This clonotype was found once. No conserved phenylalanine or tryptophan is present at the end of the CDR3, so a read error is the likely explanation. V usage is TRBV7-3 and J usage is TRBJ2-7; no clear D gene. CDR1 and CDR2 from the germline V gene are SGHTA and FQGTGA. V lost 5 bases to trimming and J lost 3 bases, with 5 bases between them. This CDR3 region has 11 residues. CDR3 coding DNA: TGTGCCAGCAGCCAAATCTACGAGCAGTACCTC. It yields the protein CASSQIYEQYL.

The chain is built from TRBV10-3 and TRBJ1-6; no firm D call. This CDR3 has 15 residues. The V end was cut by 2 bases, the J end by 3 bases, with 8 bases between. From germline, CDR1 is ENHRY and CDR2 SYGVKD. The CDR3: CAISEPANYNSPLHF. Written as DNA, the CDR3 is TGTGCCATCAGTGAGCCGGCAAACTATAATTCACCCCTCCACTTT.

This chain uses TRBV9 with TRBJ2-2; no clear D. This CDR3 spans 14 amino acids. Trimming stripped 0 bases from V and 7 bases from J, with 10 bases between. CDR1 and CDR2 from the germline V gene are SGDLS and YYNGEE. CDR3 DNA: TGTGCCAGCAGCGTAGCTGGGATTGGCGGGGAGCTGTTTTTT. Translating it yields CASSVAGIGGELFF.

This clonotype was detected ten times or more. DNA for the CDR3: TGCAGCGTTCTCGTAGGGGGCGAGGTCGAGCAGTACTTC. Encoded protein: CSVLVGGEVEQYF. The genes are TRBV29-1 and TRBJ2-7; TRBD1 matches at 7 bases. After removal of 5 bases from V and 6 bases from J, the junction contained 10 bases not matched to a gene. This CDR3 spans 13 amino acids. Germline lookup yields CDR1 SQVTM and CDR2 ANQGSEA.

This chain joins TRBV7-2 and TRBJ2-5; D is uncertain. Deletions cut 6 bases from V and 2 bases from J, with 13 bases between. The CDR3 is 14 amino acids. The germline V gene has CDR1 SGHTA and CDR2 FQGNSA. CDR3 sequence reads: CASSAEKPQETQYF. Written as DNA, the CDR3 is TGTGCCAGCAGTGCCGAAAAGCCTCAAGAGACCCAGTACTTC.

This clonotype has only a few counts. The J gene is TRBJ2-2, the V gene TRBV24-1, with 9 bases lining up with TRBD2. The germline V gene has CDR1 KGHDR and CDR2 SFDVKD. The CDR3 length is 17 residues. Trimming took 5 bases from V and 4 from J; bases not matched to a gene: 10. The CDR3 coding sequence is TGTGCCACCAGTGCCGCGGGAGGGGGCAAGGGCACCGGGGAGCTGTTTTTT. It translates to CATSAAGGGKGTGELFF.

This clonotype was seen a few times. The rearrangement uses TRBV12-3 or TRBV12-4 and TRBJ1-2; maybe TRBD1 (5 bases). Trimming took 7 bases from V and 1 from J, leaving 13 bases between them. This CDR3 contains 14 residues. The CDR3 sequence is CASMWGRSNYGYTF. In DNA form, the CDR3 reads TGTGCCAGCATGTGGGGCAGAAGTAACTATGGCTACACCTTC.

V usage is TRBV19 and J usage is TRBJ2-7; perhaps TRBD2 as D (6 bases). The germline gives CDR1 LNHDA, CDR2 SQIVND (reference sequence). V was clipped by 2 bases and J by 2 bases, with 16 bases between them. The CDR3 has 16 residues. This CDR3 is CASSIPTAGSTYEQYF. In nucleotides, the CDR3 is TGTGCCAGTAGTATACCAACTGCGGGGAGCACCTACGAGCAGTACTTC. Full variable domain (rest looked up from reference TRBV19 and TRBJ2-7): DGGITQSPKYLFRKEGQNVTLSCEQNLNHDAMYWYRQDPGQGLRLIYYSQIVNDFQKGDIAEGYSVSREKKESFPLTVTSAQKNPTAFYLCASSIPTAGSTYEQYFGPGTRLTVT.

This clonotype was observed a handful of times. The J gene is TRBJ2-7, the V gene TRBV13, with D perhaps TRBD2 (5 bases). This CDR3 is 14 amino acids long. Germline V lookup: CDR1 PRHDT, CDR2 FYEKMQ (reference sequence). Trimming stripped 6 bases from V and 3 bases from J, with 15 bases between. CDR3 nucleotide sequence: TGTGCCAGCAGTCAAGTACTAGAGAACTACGAGCAGTACTTC. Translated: CASSQVLENYEQYF.

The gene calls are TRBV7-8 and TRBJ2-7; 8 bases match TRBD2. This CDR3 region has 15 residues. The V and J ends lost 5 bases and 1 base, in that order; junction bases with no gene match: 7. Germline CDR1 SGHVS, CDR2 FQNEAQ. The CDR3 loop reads CASSVEPSGSYEQYF. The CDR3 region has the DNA TGTGCCAGCAGCGTAGAGCCTAGCGGGTCCTACGAGCAGTACTTC.

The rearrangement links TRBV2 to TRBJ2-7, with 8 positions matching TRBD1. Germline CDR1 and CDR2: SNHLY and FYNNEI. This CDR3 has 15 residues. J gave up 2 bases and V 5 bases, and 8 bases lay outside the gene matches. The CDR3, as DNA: TGTGCCAGCAGTACCACAGGGGGATCTGCCTACGAGCAGTACTTC. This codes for CASSTTGGSAYEQYF.